These 22 T cell receptor beta chains share one sample of origin, sequenced in a study of early T cells in non-severe SARS-CoV-2 infection. TCRdb re-called the 5' RACE reads through MiXCR, storing one row per CDR3 protein. The table shows tens of thousands of distinct CDR3 sequences, with around 6.6% occurring only once. The sample here was whole blood, taken at baseline. The receptors come from an adult who was a healthcare worker with PCR-confirmed SARS-CoV-2 infection or an uninfected control (not recorded which).

This clonotype appeared a few times. J is TRBJ1-1 and V is TRBV12-3 or TRBV12-4, with 7 bases matching TRBD1. The V and J ends lost 1 base and 7 bases, in that order; junction bases with no gene match: 3. CDR3 size: 13 residues. The CDR3 reads CASSLGQGGEAFF. The CDR3 nucleotides read TGTGCCAGCAGTTTAGGACAGGGCGGTGAAGCTTTCTTT.

The table lists this clonotype with a few counts. V is TRBV28 and J is TRBJ1-4, with D possibly being TRBD1 (6 bases). V was trimmed by 3 bases and J by 5 bases, leaving 10 bases between them. The germline gives CDR1 MDHEN, CDR2 SYDVKM. The CDR3 is 14 amino acids. As DNA, the CDR3 is TGTGCCAGCAGTTTTACCGACAGGAATGAAAAACTGTTTTTT. Translating gives CASSFTDRNEKLFF.

CDR3 nucleotide sequence: TGTGCCAGCAGCTTAGTAGGAACTAGCGGGGGCGCCGAAGAGCAGTTCTTC. Amino acids: CASSLVGTSGGAEEQFF. The gene calls are TRBV7-6 and TRBJ2-1, with 11 bases aligning to TRBD2. This CDR3 spans 17 amino acids. Per germline, CDR1 SGHVS and CDR2 FNYEAQ. Trimming at V came to 1 base and at J to 10 bases, leaving 12 bases not matched to a gene. The variable domain in full, with the rest retrieved from reference TRBV7-6 and TRBJ2-1, is GAGVSQSPRYKVTKRGQDVALRCDPISGHVSLYWYRQALGQGPEFLTYFNYEAQQDKSGLPNDRFSAERPEGSISTLTIQRTEQRDSAMYRCASSLVGTSGGAEEQFFGPGTRLTVL.

The chain joins TRBV3-1 to TRBJ2-7; a weak D match, TRBD1 (6 bases). Trimming left V 3 bases short and J 2 bases short, with 11 bases between. This CDR3 is built from 14 residues. Germline-derived CDR1 and CDR2 are LGHDT and YNNKEL (reference sequence). CDR3 nucleotide sequence: TGTGCCAGCAGCCAGAGGACAGTTACCTACGAGCAGTACTTC. Translating it yields CASSQRTVTYEQYF.

The genes are TRBV7-2 and TRBJ2-2; TRBD1 matches at 8 bases. The length of the CDR3 is 15 residues. Per the germline V gene, CDR1 is SGHTA and CDR2 is FQGNSA. The V gene end was trimmed by 5 bases and the J gene end by 4 bases; junction bases not matched to a gene: 6. CDR3 DNA sequence: TGTGCCAGCAGCCTCAGGGGGCGCAGCACCGGGGAGCTGTTTTTT. As protein: CASSLRGRSTGELFF.

A few counts support this clonotype. The gene calls are TRBV6-2 or TRBV6-3 and TRBJ2-1; 8 bases are shared with TRBD1. V shed 2 bases and J 10 bases; nucleotides not matched to a gene: 10. From germline, CDR1 is MNHEY and CDR2 SVGEGT. The CDR3 has 15 residues. CDR3 sequence (DNA): TGTGCCAGCAGTTACCGTGGGCAGGGGGCCCGCGAGCAGTTCTTC. Amino acids: CASSYRGQGAREQFF.

In this sample, this clonotype turned up many times. The chain links TRBV6-5 to TRBJ1-2; possibly TRBD1 for D (6 bases). V lost 5 bases, J lost 1 base, and 17 bases lay in between. CDR3 size: 16 residues. CDR1 and CDR2 from the germline V gene are MNHEY and SVGAGI. The CDR3: CASSRAIRGHNYGYTF. In DNA, the CDR3 is TGTGCCAGCAGTCGAGCCATTCGGGGGCATAACTATGGCTACACCTTC.

The CDR3 DNA follows: TGTGCCAGCAGTTACTCGATAGTAGGCTCCTACAATGAGCAGTTCTTC. This encodes CASSYSIVGSYNEQFF. The gene calls are TRBV6-2 or TRBV6-3 and TRBJ2-1; D not resolved. CDR3 length: 16 residues. Trimming shortened V by 0 bases and J by 0 bases, and 9 bases separated the two germline ends. CDR1 and CDR2 (germline): MNHEY, SVGEGT.

V and J are TRBV27 and TRBJ2-4, with D perhaps TRBD1 or TRBD2 (5 bases each). The CDR3 extends over 15 amino acids. Trimming removed 2 bases from V and 6 bases from J, with 14 bases in between. CDR1 is MNHEY and CDR2 is SMNVEV in the germline V gene (reference sequence). The CDR3 coding sequence is TGTGCCAGCAGTTTACGGGGCAGACAGACAAACATTCAGTACTTC. It encodes CASSLRGRQTNIQYF.

This clonotype occurred a few times. The genes are TRBV12-3 or TRBV12-4 and TRBJ1-1, with a weak D call TRBD1 (6 bases). Trimming took off 1 base at V and 4 bases at J, with 10 bases between the two ends. This CDR3 comprises 14 residues. The CDR3 spells CASSLEGGVTEAFF. As DNA, the CDR3 is TGTGCCAGCAGTTTAGAAGGGGGGGTCACTGAAGCTTTCTTT.

The table lists this clonotype with many counts. The V gene is TRBV28, the J gene TRBJ2-4, with 8 bases fitting TRBD2. Unmatched junction bases numbered 5, after V lost 10 bases and J lost 3 bases. Germline assignment: CDR1 MDHEN and CDR2 SYDVKM. CDR3 size: 13 residues. In DNA form, the CDR3 reads TGTGCCACACGGGGGGGCGGCAAAAACATTCAGTACTTC. This encodes CATRGGGKNIQYF.

V and J are TRBV3-1 and TRBJ1-6; D possibly corresponds to TRBD1 (6 bases). The CDR3 has 15 residues. The germline V and J ends were trimmed by 0 bases and 8 bases, with 11 bases remaining between them. The germline V gene has CDR1 LGHDT and CDR2 YNNKEL (reference sequence). The CDR3 DNA reads as TGTGCCAGCAGCCAAGAACAGGGAAGCGATTCACCCCTCCACTTT. Protein product: CASSQEQGSDSPLHF.

The table lists this clonotype with many counts. The J gene is TRBJ1-6, the V gene TRBV3-1; TRBD1 might be the D (5 bases). CDR3 length equals 17 residues. The V and J ends lost 3 bases and 7 bases respectively, with 19 bases between them. Germline V gives CDR1 LGHDT, CDR2 YNNKEL (reference sequence). CDR3 region: CASSQTKARGWNSPLHF. CDR3 coding DNA: TGTGCCAGCAGCCAGACCAAAGCCCGGGGCTGGAATTCACCCCTCCACTTT.

This clonotype was found many times. The genes are TRBV20-1 and TRBJ2-1, with D uncertain. The CDR3 sequence is 10 residues long. Germline-derived CDR1 and CDR2 are DFQATT and SNEGSKA (reference sequence). Trimming took off 3 bases at V and 7 bases at J, with 4 bases between the two ends. The CDR3 sequence: CSARRNEQFF. The CDR3 nucleotides read TGCAGTGCTAGGAGAAATGAGCAGTTCTTC.

The rearrangement links TRBV5-6 to TRBJ2-3; D not resolved. Germline CDR1 reads SGHDT; CDR2 reads YYEEEE. The CDR3 runs to 15 residues. Trimming removed 2 bases from V and 0 bases from J, with 10 bases in between. The CDR3 loop reads CASSLWGSSTDTQYF. The CDR3 DNA reads as TGTGCCAGCAGCTTATGGGGATCTAGCACAGATACGCAGTATTTT.

This chain joins TRBV7-3 and TRBJ2-1; D perhaps matches TRBD2 (6 bases). V lost 0 bases and J 2 bases, leaving 17 bases between the germline ends. Germline V CDR1 and CDR2: SGHTA, FQGTGA. This CDR3 is 18 amino acids long. CDR3 nucleotide sequence: TGTGCCAGCAGCTTAACCTTACTAGCCGGGGATCCCTACAATGAGCAGTTCTTC. Translated: CASSLTLLAGDPYNEQFF.

This clonotype occurred many times. The chain employs TRBV21-1 and TRBJ1-4; TRBD1 reflects the table's D call only, with no check against the DNA. TRBV21-1 is assigned pseudogene status. CDR3 size: 13 residues. The CDR3 coding sequence is TGTGCCAGCAGCAAGAGGGGGGCTGAAAAACTGTTTTTT. This translates into CASSKRGAEKLFF.

The sample holds many counts of this clonotype. The chain carries TRBV20-1 and TRBJ2-7; D is tentatively TRBD1 or TRBD2 (6 bases each). The CDR3 sequence is 15 residues long. Trimming left V 5 bases short and J 2 bases short, with 19 bases between. Germline loops: CDR1 DFQATT, CDR2 SNEGSKA (reference sequence). CDR3 sequence reads: CSARLGEDRAYEQYF. Here the CDR3 DNA reads TGCAGTGCTCGACTAGGTGAGGACAGAGCCTACGAGCAGTACTTC.

This clonotype was picked up a small number of times. The CDR3 region has the DNA TGTGCCATCAGTGAGATGTCGGAGAATGAGCAGTTCTTC. It translates to CAISEMSENEQFF. V gene TRBV10-3 combines with J gene TRBJ2-1; no definite D call. Trimming stripped 2 bases from V and 7 bases from J, with 9 bases between. Germline CDR1 ENHRY, CDR2 SYGVKD. CDR3 size: 13 residues.

J is TRBJ2-1 and V is TRBV3-1; the match to TRBD1 covers 9 bases. Germline V gene data show CDR1 as LGHDT and CDR2 as YNNKEL (reference sequence). The CDR3 covers 14 residues. V dropped 8 bases and J dropped 6; count of bases not matched to a gene: 8. CDR3 protein: CASSRGTGINEQFF. CDR3 bases: TGTGCCAGCTCCCGGGGGACAGGGATCAATGAGCAGTTCTTC.

In this sample, this clonotype turned up a few times. V usage is TRBV2 and J usage is TRBJ1-2; TRBD1 aligns across 8 bases. The CDR3 has 13 residues. J lost 0 bases, V lost 8 bases, and 2 bases had no gene match. The germline CDR1 and CDR2 sequences are SNHLY and FYNNEI. The CDR3 sequence is CASGTGPNYGYTF. The CDR3 DNA follows: TGTGCCAGCGGGACAGGCCCTAACTATGGCTACACCTTC.

The chain employs TRBV29-1 and TRBJ2-7; tentative D call: TRBD1 (6 bases). Trimming pared 3 bases from V and 2 bases from J, leaving 8 bases between. Germline CDR1 reads SQVTM; CDR2 reads ANQGSEA. CDR3 length: 12 amino acids. The CDR3 region is CSVEGQAYEQYF. CDR3 DNA: TGCAGCGTTGAGGGACAAGCCTACGAGCAGTACTTC.